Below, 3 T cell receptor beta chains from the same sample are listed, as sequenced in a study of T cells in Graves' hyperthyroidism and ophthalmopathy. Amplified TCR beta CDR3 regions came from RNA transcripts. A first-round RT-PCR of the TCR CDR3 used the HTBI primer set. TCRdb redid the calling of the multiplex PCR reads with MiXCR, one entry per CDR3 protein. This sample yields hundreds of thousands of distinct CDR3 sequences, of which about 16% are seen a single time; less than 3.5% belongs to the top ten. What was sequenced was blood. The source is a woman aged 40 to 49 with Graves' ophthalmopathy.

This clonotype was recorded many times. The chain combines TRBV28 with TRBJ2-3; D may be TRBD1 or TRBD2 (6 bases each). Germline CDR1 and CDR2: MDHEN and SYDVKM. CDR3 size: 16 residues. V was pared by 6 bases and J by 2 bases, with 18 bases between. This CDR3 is CASRSRGGRHTDTQYF. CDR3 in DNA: TGTGCCAGCAGGTCGAGAGGGGGGCGGCACACAGATACGCAGTATTTT.

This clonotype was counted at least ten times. The DNA of the CDR3 is TGTGCCAGCAGTGAGGGGCCCGGGACAGGGGTTTCACCCCTCCACTTT. This encodes CASSEGPGTGVSPLHF. The rearrangement uses TRBV2 and TRBJ1-6; 10 positions match TRBD1. V lost 3 bases to trimming and J lost 9 bases; unmatched junction nucleotides: 8. Germline-derived CDR1 and CDR2 are SNHLY and FYNNEI. The CDR3 contains 16 residues.

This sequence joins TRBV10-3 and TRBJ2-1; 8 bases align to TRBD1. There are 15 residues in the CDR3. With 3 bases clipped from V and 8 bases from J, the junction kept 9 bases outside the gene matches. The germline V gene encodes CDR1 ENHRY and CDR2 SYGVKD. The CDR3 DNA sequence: TGTGCCATCAGTGAACTAGAGACAGGGGTGGATGAGCAGTTCTTC. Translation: CAISELETGVDEQFF.